This TCR beta chain is drawn from a study of PD-1 blockade in classical Hodgkin lymphoma. With 6 bases clipped from V and 2 bases from J, the junction kept 3 bases outside the gene matches. The length of the CDR3 is 14 residues. Germline CDR1 reads MDHEN; CDR2 reads SYDVKM. Relapse after autologous stem cell transplantation occurred in every patient, and brentuximab vedotin exposure varied. Here immunoSEQ multiplex PCR was the method, and the copy in TCRdb shows in-frame clones only, minus some. The table records tens of thousands of clones, approximately 78% of them present only once. The clonotype comes from a human donor with classical Hodgkin lymphoma. The sample was peripheral blood mononuclear cells (PBMCs), taken before the second cycle of nivolumab. V is TRBV28 and J is TRBJ2-7, with 11 bases fitting TRBD1. CDR3 in amino acids: CASRWTGGTYEQYF. In nucleotides, the CDR3 is TGTGCCAGCAGATGGACAGGGGGCACCTACGAGCAGTACTTC.